These 8 T cell receptor beta chains share one sample of origin, sequenced in a study of OX40 agonist ivuxolimab in advanced cancers. The protocol was immunoSEQ multiplex PCR, while the TCRdb copy is restricted to in-frame clones and leaves out a portion. The sample has about 15,000 clones; approximately 95% are singletons. The sample consisted of CD4+ or CD8+ T cells sorted from blood, taken in a trial of the OX40 agonist ivuxolimab. The source of these receptors is an adult with an advanced solid tumor such as melanoma, head and neck, liver or kidney cancer.

V and J are TRBV5-4 and TRBJ1-1, with D unclear. The CDR3 has 13 amino acids. The V and J ends lost 4 bases and 5 bases respectively, with 12 bases between them. The germline V gene has CDR1 SGHNT and CDR2 YYREEE (reference sequence). The CDR3: CASSLPPGTEAFF. The CDR3 region has the DNA TGTGCCAGCAGCCTGCCACCGGGAACTGAAGCTTTCTTT.

V and J are TRBV19 and TRBJ2-7; the D is unclear. Germline loops: CDR1 LNHDA, CDR2 SQIVND (reference sequence). The CDR3 covers 13 residues. V gave up 0 bases and J gave up 4 bases, with 7 bases separating them. In DNA, the CDR3 is TGTGCCAGTAGTATAGATATCCAATACGAGCAGTACTTC. Amino acids: CASSIDIQYEQYF.

This sequence joins TRBV6-5 and TRBJ2-5; the D gene could be TRBD1 or TRBD2 (6 bases each). This CDR3 is 12 amino acids long. Germline CDR1 and CDR2: MNHEY and SVGAGI. V was trimmed by 2 bases and J by 7 bases, leaving 8 bases between them. The CDR3 spells CASSYGGGTQYF. The CDR3 DNA follows: TGTGCCAGCAGTTACGGAGGGGGGACCCAGTACTTC.

This sequence joins TRBV7-9 and TRBJ2-3, with TRBD1 as a possible D gene (6 bases). The CDR3 runs to 15 residues. V lost 4 bases and J 1 base, leaving 12 bases between the germline ends. The germline gives CDR1 SEHNR, CDR2 FQNEAQ (reference sequence). CDR3 protein: CASSWTAEGTDTQYF. The CDR3 DNA is TGTGCCAGCAGCTGGACAGCGGAGGGCACAGATACGCAGTATTTT. The variable domain in full, completed from reference TRBV7-9 and TRBJ2-3, reads DTGVSQNPRHKITKRGQNVTFRCDPISEHNRLYWYRQTLGQGPEFLTYFQNEAQLEKSRLLSDRFSAERPKGSFSTLEIQRTEQGDSAMYLCASSWTAEGTDTQYFGPGTRLTVL.

This chain connects TRBV7-9 to TRBJ2-7; possibly TRBD2 for D (6 bases). V shed 1 base and J shed 7 bases, with 8 bases lying between them. Germline V gene lookup returns CDR1 SEHNR and CDR2 FQNEAQ (reference sequence). This CDR3 contains 12 residues. The CDR3 sequence is CASSLGGGEQYF. CDR3 bases: TGTGCCAGCAGCTTAGGGGGAGGAGAGCAGTACTTC. Full variable domain (outside the CDR3, taken from reference TRBV7-9 and TRBJ2-7): DTGVSQNPRHKITKRGQNVTFRCDPISEHNRLYWYRQTLGQGPEFLTYFQNEAQLEKSRLLSDRFSAERPKGSFSTLEIQRTEQGDSAMYLCASSLGGGEQYFGPGTRLTVT.

CDR3 sequence (DNA): TGTGCCAGCAGGGAGGGACAGGGAACAGGTCAGCCCCAGCATTTT. Protein sequence: CASREGQGTGQPQHF. This chain uses TRBV6-5 with TRBJ1-5, with 9 positions matching TRBD1. CDR3 size: 15 residues. Germline CDR1 reads MNHEY; CDR2 reads SVGAGI. V lost 6 bases, J lost 6 bases, and 9 bases stayed unmatched.

This clone was detected only once. The chain is built from TRBV5-1 and TRBJ2-1; 12 bases fit TRBD2. Germline assignment: CDR1 SGHRS and CDR2 YFSETQ. The CDR3 totals 15 residues. V was clipped by 4 bases and J by 8 bases; unmatched bases: 7. CDR3 amino acids: CASSPGTSGRDEQFF. CDR3 coding DNA: TGCGCCAGCAGCCCGGGGACTAGCGGGCGGGATGAGCAGTTCTTC.

V is TRBV6-5 and J is TRBJ2-3; possibly TRBD1 or TRBD2 for D (5 bases each). Germline V CDR1 and CDR2: MNHEY, SVGAGI. V lost 2 bases and J lost 0, with 9 bases in between. This CDR3 spans 15 amino acids. The CDR3 nucleotides read TGTGCCAGCAGTTACGAGGGGATGAGCACAGATACGCAGTATTTT. This translates into CASSYEGMSTDTQYF.